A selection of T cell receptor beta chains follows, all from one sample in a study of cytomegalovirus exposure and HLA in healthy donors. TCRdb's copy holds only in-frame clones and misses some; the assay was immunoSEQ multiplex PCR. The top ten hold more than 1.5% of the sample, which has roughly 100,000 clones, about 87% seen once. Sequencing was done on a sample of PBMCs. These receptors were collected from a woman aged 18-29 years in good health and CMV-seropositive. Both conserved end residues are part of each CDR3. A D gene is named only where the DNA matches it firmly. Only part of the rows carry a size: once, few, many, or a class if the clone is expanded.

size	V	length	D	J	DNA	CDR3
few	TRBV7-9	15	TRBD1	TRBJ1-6	TGTGCCAGCAGCACGACAGGGGAGAGGCATTCACCCCTCCACTTT	CASSTTGERHSPLHF
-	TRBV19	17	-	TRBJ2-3	TGTGCCAGTAGTATTGGAGGTGGCGGGGAGAGCACAGATACGCAGTATTTT	CASSIGGGGESTDTQYF
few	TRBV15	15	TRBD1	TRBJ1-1	TGTGCCACCCGTCCGGGACAGGGCTGGGGCACTGAAGCTTTCTTT	CATRPGQGWGTEAFF
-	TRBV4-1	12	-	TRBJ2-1	TGCGCCAGCAGCCAAGTTATCAATGAGCAGTTCTTC	CASSQVINEQFF
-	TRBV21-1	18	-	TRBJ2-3	TGTGCCAGCAGCAAAGGGACTAGCGGGGGGGCCAGCACAGATACGCAGTATTTT	CASSKGTSGGASTDTQYF
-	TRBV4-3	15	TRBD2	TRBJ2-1	TGCGCCAGCAGCCAAGAAGCGGGGGGGCCCAATGAGCAGTTCTTC	CASSQEAGGPNEQFF
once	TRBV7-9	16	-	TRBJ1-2	TGTGCCAGCAGCTTATCCCGGGGTCGGGGGAACTATGGCTACACCTTC	CASSLSRGRGNYGYTF
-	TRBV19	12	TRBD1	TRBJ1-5	TGTGCCAGCCGACAGGGGGCGCAGCCCCAGCATTTT	CASRQGAQPQHF
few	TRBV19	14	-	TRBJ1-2	TGTGCCAGTAGTATGGGCACAGGGTACTATGGCTACACCTTC	CASSMGTGYYGYTF
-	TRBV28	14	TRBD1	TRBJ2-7	TGTGCCAGCAGTCCAGGGGACAGAAACTACGAGCAGTACTTC	CASSPGDRNYEQYF
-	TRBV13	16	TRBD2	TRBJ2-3	TGTGCCAGCACCTCAGATCAGCGGGGGTCGACAGATACGCAGTATTTT	CASTSDQRGSTDTQYF
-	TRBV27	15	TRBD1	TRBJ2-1	TGTGCCAGCAGTTTAATCTCAGGGGGTCGGAATGAGCAGTTCTTC	CASSLISGGRNEQFF
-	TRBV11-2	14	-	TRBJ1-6	TGTGCCAGCCGTCTCCCGGACAGCTATTCACCCCTCCACTTT	CASRLPDSYSPLHF
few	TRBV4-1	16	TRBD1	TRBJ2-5	TGCGCCAGCAGCCGAGGACAGGGAGGTGGTCAAGAGACCCAGTACTTC	CASSRGQGGGQETQYF
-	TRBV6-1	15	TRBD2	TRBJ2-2	TGTGCCAGCAGGCTAGCGGGGGCGAACACCGGGGAGCTGTTTTTT	CASRLAGANTGELFF
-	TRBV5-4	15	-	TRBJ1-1	TGTGCCAGCAGCTACCGGACAGTTGTGGGCACTGAAGCTTTCTTT	CASSYRTVVGTEAFF
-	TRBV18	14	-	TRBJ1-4	TGTGCCAGCTCTCTCGGACAGAGTGTAGAAAAACTGTTTTTT	CASSLGQSVEKLFF
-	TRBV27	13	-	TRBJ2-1	TGTGCCAGCAGTTTAGCAGGGTTCCATGAGCAGTTCTTC	CASSLAGFHEQFF
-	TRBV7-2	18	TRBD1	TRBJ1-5	TGTGCCAGCAGCTTATTAGGGGGCGGACTATCAAGCAATCAGCCCCAGCATTTT	CASSLLGGGLSSNQPQHF
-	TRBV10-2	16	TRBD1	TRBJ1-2	TGCGCCAGCAGTGGAATCCGGGACAGGGGGCGATATGGCTACACCTTC	CASSGIRDRGRYGYTF
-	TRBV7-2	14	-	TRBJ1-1	TGTGCCAGCAGCTTAACCGGGTTGAACACTGAAGCTTTCTTT	CASSLTGLNTEAFF
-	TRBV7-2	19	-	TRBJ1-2	TGTGCCAGCAGCTCACACCGTAACCGACTCAGGGAACCCAACTATGGCTACACCTTC	CASSSHRNRLREPNYGYTF
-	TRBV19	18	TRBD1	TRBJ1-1	TGTGCCAGTCGACCTTCCCGGGACAGGGGGTATGTGAACACTGAAGCTTTCTTT	CASRPSRDRGYVNTEAFF
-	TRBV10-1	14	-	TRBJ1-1	TGCGCCAGCAGTGAGCACAGGATGAACACTGAAGCTTTCTTT	CASSEHRMNTEAFF
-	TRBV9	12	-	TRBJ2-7	TGTGCCAGCAGGACAGGTTCCTACGAGCAGTACTTC	CASRTGSYEQYF
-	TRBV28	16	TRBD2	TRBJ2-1	TGTGCCAGCAGTACCCAGGGGACTAGCGGGGAAGCTGAGCAGTTCTTC	CASSTQGTSGEAEQFF
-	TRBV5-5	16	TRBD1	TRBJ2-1	TGTGCCAGCAGCTTGTCACCGGGACAGGGTATCAATGAGCAGTTCTTC	CASSLSPGQGINEQFF
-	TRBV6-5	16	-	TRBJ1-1	TGTGCCAGCAGTTACAGGTTCGGACACCTAAACACTGAAGCTTTCTTT	CASSYRFGHLNTEAFF
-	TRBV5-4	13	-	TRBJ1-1	TGTGCCAGCAGCTTGGGCGGGAACACTGAAGCTTTCTTT	CASSLGGNTEAFF
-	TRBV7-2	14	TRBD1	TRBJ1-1	TGTGCCAGCAGCTTTTCAGGGGGCCGGACTGAAGCTTTCTTT	CASSFSGGRTEAFF
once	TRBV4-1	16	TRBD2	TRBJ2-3	TGCGCCAGCAGCCAAGATCATAGCGGGGGGGCGGATACGCAGTATTTT	CASSQDHSGGADTQYF
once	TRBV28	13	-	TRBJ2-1	TGTGCCAGCAGTTTAGCCGGCTACAATGAGCAGTTCTTC	CASSLAGYNEQFF
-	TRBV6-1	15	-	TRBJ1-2	TGTGCCAGCACCGAAGGGGGGGCCCTTAACTATGGCTACACCTTC	CASTEGGALNYGYTF
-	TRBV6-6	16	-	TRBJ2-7	TGTGCCAGCAGTTACCTAACATCGGACAGTGACTACGAGCAGTACTTC	CASSYLTSDSDYEQYF
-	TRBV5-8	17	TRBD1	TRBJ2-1	TGTGCCAGCAGCACTCGAACCGGGACAGGGAACTACAATGAGCAGTTCTTC	CASSTRTGTGNYNEQFF
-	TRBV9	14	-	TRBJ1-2	TGTGCCAGCAGCGTAGGTGGGGGGGACTATGGCTACACCTTC	CASSVGGGDYGYTF
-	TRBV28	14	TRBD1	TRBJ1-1	TGTGCCAGCAGTCTACGACAGGGGGCAGCTGAAGCTTTCTTT	CASSLRQGAAEAFF
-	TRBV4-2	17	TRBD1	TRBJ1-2	TGTGCCAGCAGACTGGTCCGGGACAGCTCCGTATCGGGAGGCTACACCTTC	CASRLVRDSSVSGGYTF
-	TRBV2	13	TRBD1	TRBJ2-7	TGTGCCAGCAGCTACAGGACAGGAGGCGAGCAGTACTTC	CASSYRTGGEQYF
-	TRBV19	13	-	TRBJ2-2	TGTGCCAGTAGTCTCTCCGGGGCCGGGGAGCTGTTTTTT	CASSLSGAGELFF
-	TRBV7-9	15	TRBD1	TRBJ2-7	TGTGCCAGCAGCTATAGGGGACAGGGGGGCTACGAGCAGTACTTC	CASSYRGQGGYEQYF
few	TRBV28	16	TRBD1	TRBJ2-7	TGTGCCAGCAGTTCGCCGATCGGGACAGTACCCTACGAGCAGTACTTC	CASSSPIGTVPYEQYF
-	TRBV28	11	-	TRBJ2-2	TGTGCCAGCAGAGGGGGCGGGGAGCTGTTTTTT	CASRGGGELFF
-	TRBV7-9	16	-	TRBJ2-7	TGTGCCAGCAGCTTAGCGGAGGGATCGAGTTCCTACGAGCAGTACTTC	CASSLAEGSSSYEQYF
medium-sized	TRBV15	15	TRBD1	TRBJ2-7	TGTGCCACCAGCACCCCCGGGACAGGTTCCTACGAGCAGTACTTC	CATSTPGTGSYEQYF
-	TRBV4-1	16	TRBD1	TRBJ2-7	TGCGCCAGCAGCCAAGAGGGGACAGGGTACCCCTACGAGCAGTACTTC	CASSQEGTGYPYEQYF
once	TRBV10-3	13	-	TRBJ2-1	TGTGCCATCGGACAGAGCTCCTACAATGAGCAGTTCTTC	CAIGQSSYNEQFF
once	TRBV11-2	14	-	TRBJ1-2	TGTGCCAGCAGCTTAGCAGGGTACGCCTATGGCTACACCTTC	CASSLAGYAYGYTF
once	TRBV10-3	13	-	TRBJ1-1	TGTGCCATCAGTGAACAGGGTAAACCTGAAGCTTTCTTT	CAISEQGKPEAFF
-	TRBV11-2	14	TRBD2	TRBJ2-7	TGTGCCAGCAGCTTAACGGGGGGGACCTACGAGCAGTACTTC	CASSLTGGTYEQYF